Presented here are 22 T cell receptor beta chains from one specimen sequenced in a study of blood T cell repertoires in COVID-19. Clones were read by immunoSEQ multiplex PCR, and TCRdb kept only the in-frame ones, dropping some. This sample yields around 400,000 clones, of which roughly 84% are seen a single time; roughly 1.4% belongs to the top ten. The sequenced material came from PBMCs or T cells enriched from blood (not recorded which). Receptors were obtained from a young woman who had been exposed to COVID-19.

The V and J genes are TRBV11-2 and TRBJ2-1; 13 bases match TRBD2. The CDR3 consists of 14 residues. The V gene end was trimmed by 5 bases and the J gene end by 7 bases; junction bases not matched to a gene: 2. Germline assignment: CDR1 SGHAT and CDR2 FQNNGV. The DNA for the CDR3 is TGTGCCAGCAGCCTACTAGCGGGAGGGAATGAGCAGTTCTTC. Its translation is CASSLLAGGNEQFF.

The rearrangement links TRBV7-9 to TRBJ2-1; D uncertain. Germline CDR1 is SEHNR and CDR2 is FQNEAQ (reference sequence). V dropped 8 bases and J dropped 0 bases, with 11 bases sitting between them. CDR3 size: 14 residues. DNA of the CDR3: TGTGCCAGCCAGAATCCGGGCTCCTACAATGAGCAGTTCTTC. This encodes CASQNPGSYNEQFF. The variable domain in full, completed from reference TRBV7-9 and TRBJ2-1, reads DTGVSQNPRHKITKRGQNVTFRCDPISEHNRLYWYRQTLGQGPEFLTYFQNEAQLEKSRLLSDRFSAERPKGSFSTLEIQRTEQGDSAMYLCASQNPGSYNEQFFGPGTRLTVL.

This chain links TRBV2 with TRBJ2-3, with 8 bases identical to TRBD2. The J segment lost 2 bases and the V segment lost 3 bases, leaving 4 bases of the junction unmatched. Germline CDR1 is SNHLY and CDR2 is FYNNEI. CDR3 length: 15 amino acids. CDR3 in amino acids: CASSETSAYTDTQYF. CDR3 in DNA: TGTGCCAGCAGTGAGACTAGCGCTTACACAGATACGCAGTATTTT.

The chain joins TRBV5-5 to TRBJ2-4, with D hard to call. The CDR3 length is 11 residues. V gave up 0 bases and J gave up 10 bases, with 5 bases separating them. Per germline, CDR1 SGHKS and CDR2 YYEKEE (reference sequence). The CDR3 nucleotides are TGTGCCAGCAGCTTGGGGCCGATTCAGTACTTC. Its protein product is CASSLGPIQYF.

The chain carries TRBV18 and TRBJ1-1; the match to TRBD1 covers 8 bases. Germline V gene data show CDR1 as KGHSH and CDR2 as LQKENI. Trimming removed 4 bases from V and 7 bases from J; junction bases left unmatched: 8. The CDR3 contains 14 residues. This chain's CDR3 is CASSQGQDSSEAFF. The CDR3 nucleotides are TGTGCCAGCTCACAGGGACAGGACTCGAGTGAAGCTTTCTTT.

CDR3 residues: CAMNDRSNSYEQYF. The CDR3 DNA follows: TGTGCCATGAATGACAGGTCAAACTCCTACGAGCAGTACTTC. This chain joins TRBV2 and TRBJ2-7, with D maybe TRBD1 (6 bases). Trimming took off 10 bases at V and 0 bases at J, with 16 bases between the two ends. Per germline, CDR1 SNHLY and CDR2 FYNNEI. The CDR3 extends over 14 amino acids. The complete variable domain, with remaining parts taken from reference TRBV2 and TRBJ2-7, reads EPEVTQTPSHQVTQMGQEVILRCVPISNHLYFYWYRQILGQKVEFLVSFYNNEISEKSEIFDDQFSVERPDGSNFTLKIRSTKLEDSAMYFCAMNDRSNSYEQYFGPGTRLTVT.

The chain uses TRBV7-2 and TRBJ2-3; 9 nucleotides line up with TRBD1. After removal of 6 bases from V and 3 bases from J, the junction contained 1 base not matched to a gene. The germline V gene has CDR1 SGHTA and CDR2 FQGNSA. The CDR3 runs to 13 residues. CDR3 DNA: TGTGCCAGCAGGGGACAGGGAACAGATACGCAGTATTTT. Protein: CASRGQGTDTQYF.

The chain carries TRBV10-1 and TRBJ2-7; tentative D call: TRBD2 (6 bases). This CDR3 region has 14 residues. V lost 10 bases to trimming and J lost 5 bases, with 21 bases between them. The germline V gene encodes CDR1 WNHNN and CDR2 SYGVQD (reference sequence). CDR3 in amino acids: CATGGSGELDEQYF. CDR3 in DNA: TGCGCCACCGGGGGATCAGGTGAACTGGACGAGCAGTACTTC.

V gene TRBV5-1 combines with J gene TRBJ2-7; tentative D call: TRBD2 (5 bases). Germline CDR1 reads SGHRS; CDR2 reads YFSETQ. V lost 2 bases, J lost 0 bases, and 6 bases lay in between. The CDR3 spans 13 residues. The CDR3 loop reads CASSFGGSYEQYF. CDR3 coding DNA: TGCGCCAGCAGCTTCGGAGGCTCCTACGAGCAGTACTTC.

This chain uses TRBV2 with TRBJ2-2; TRBD1 matches 7 bases. Germline lookup yields CDR1 SNHLY and CDR2 FYNNEI. V dropped 4 bases and J dropped 5; count of bases not matched to a gene: 7. This CDR3 region has 15 residues. The CDR3 region is CASSGELRGTGELFF. CDR3 bases: TGTGCCAGCAGTGGGGAACTCAGGGGGACCGGGGAGCTGTTTTTT.

The rearrangement joins TRBV28 to TRBJ2-3; D may be TRBD2 (6 bases). Germline loops: CDR1 MDHEN, CDR2 SYDVKM. V lost 7 bases and J lost 5, with 16 bases in between. The CDR3 runs to 14 residues. This chain's CDR3 is CASTQWQGGDTQYF. The CDR3, as DNA: TGTGCCAGCACCCAGTGGCAGGGAGGAGATACGCAGTATTTT.

This chain uses TRBV6-1 with TRBJ1-2; D gene ambiguous. There are 15 residues in the CDR3. CDR1 and CDR2 (germline): MNHNS, SASEGT. The V end lost 1 base, the J end lost 4 bases, and 13 bases lay between the germline ends. CDR3 amino acids: CASSEGFGSIYGYTF. CDR3 in DNA: TGTGCCAGCAGTGAAGGTTTTGGCAGTATCTATGGCTACACCTTC.

The CDR3 DNA reads as TGTGCCAGCAGCGCCTACAGGGGCCAAGAGACCCAGTACTTC. This gives the protein CASSAYRGQETQYF. The chain is built from TRBV9 and TRBJ2-5, with TRBD1 identical over 7 bases. Germline trimming cut 3 bases from V and 1 base from J; bases unmatched to any gene: 3. The CDR3 covers 14 residues. Germline loops: CDR1 SGDLS, CDR2 YYNGEE.

The genes are TRBV4-3 and TRBJ2-7, with 9 bases that match TRBD1. Looked up from germline, CDR1 is LGHNA and CDR2 is YSLEER. Trimming removed 4 bases from V and 5 bases from J; junction bases left unmatched: 9. This CDR3 is 15 amino acids long. The CDR3 coding sequence is TGCGCCAGCAGCCCCAGACAGGGGGGGAGGAACGAGCAGTACTTC. Its protein product is CASSPRQGGRNEQYF.

The chain combines TRBV29-1 with TRBJ1-3; D is ambiguous. Trimming left V 6 bases short and J 0 bases short, with 6 bases between. From germline, CDR1 is SQVTM and CDR2 ANQGSEA. The CDR3 is 12 residues long. In DNA, the CDR3 is TGCAGCGTCCGAGACTCTGGAAACACCATATATTTT. The encoded protein is CSVRDSGNTIYF.

This rearrangement joins TRBV28 to TRBJ1-5, with 7 positions matching TRBD1. V was clipped by 7 bases and J by 5 bases; unmatched bases: 2. Germline V gene sequence: CDR1 MDHEN, CDR2 SYDVKM. CDR3 size: 12 residues. The CDR3 DNA is TGTGCCAGCACAGGGGGGTATCAGCCCCAGCATTTT. Its protein product is CASTGGYQPQHF.

This chain links TRBV9 with TRBJ2-3; a weak D match, TRBD1 (5 bases). This CDR3 contains 13 residues. Trimming cost V 0 bases and J 3 bases, with 5 bases left between them. The germline V gene encodes CDR1 SGDLS and CDR2 YYNGEE. In DNA form, the CDR3 reads TGTGCCAGCAGCGTAGAGGGGACAGATACGCAGTATTTT. Its protein product is CASSVEGTDTQYF.

V usage is TRBV5-1 and J usage is TRBJ2-7; 7 nucleotides line up with TRBD2. Germline V gives CDR1 SGHRS, CDR2 YFSETQ. The CDR3 is 13 amino acids. Trimming cost V 4 bases and J 2 bases; bases outside gene matches: 3. In DNA, the CDR3 is TGCGCCAGCAGCCGGGGAGGGGCCTACGAGCAGTACTTC. Its translation is CASSRGGAYEQYF.

This clone turned up a few times. The chain joins TRBV5-1 to TRBJ2-5, with a tentative D call TRBD2 (5 bases). Germline-derived CDR1 and CDR2 are SGHRS and YFSETQ. V was clipped by 0 bases and J by 1 base, with 13 bases between them. The CDR3 is 16 amino acids. The CDR3 loop reads CASSLGGSVIQETQYF. Here the CDR3 DNA reads TGCGCCAGCAGCTTGGGAGGTAGCGTTATCCAAGAGACCCAGTACTTC.

The rearrangement joins TRBV2 to TRBJ2-5; 7 bases align to TRBD1. CDR1 is SNHLY, CDR2 FYNNEI, per germline. Germline trimming cut 2 bases from V and 5 bases from J; bases unmatched to any gene: 8. The CDR3 covers 15 residues. CDR3 region: CASSEPMTGQETQYF. In DNA, the CDR3 is TGTGCCAGCAGTGAACCAATGACAGGGCAGGAGACCCAGTACTTC.

The rearrangement joins TRBV5-6 to TRBJ1-5, with D maybe TRBD1 (6 bases). The germline V gene has CDR1 SGHDT and CDR2 YYEEEE. Trimming stripped 3 bases from V and 2 bases from J, with 15 bases between. The CDR3 has 16 amino acids. CDR3 region: CASSSGGLRGNQPQHF. In nucleotides, the CDR3 is TGTGCCAGCAGCTCCGGGGGGCTTAGGGGCAATCAGCCCCAGCATTTT.

CDR3 DNA sequence: TGCGCCAGCAGCTTGCGTCCAGGCGTAAATCAGCCCCAGCATTTT. Its protein is CASSLRPGVNQPQHF. V is TRBV5-1 and J is TRBJ1-5; D uncertain. The V gene's germline CDR1 is SGHRS and CDR2 YFSETQ. Between the trimmed V and J ends, which lost 1 base and 4 bases, there was a span of 12 bases. The length of the CDR3 is 15 residues.